The 28 T cell receptor beta chains below all came from one sample that was sequenced in a study of shared T cell receptors in the human thymus (dated by TCRdb to the early 2020s). The receptor library was made with the immunoSEQ multiplex PCR assay. TCRdb re-hosts the immuneACCESS table, in-frame sequences only. Its copies lack some clones; in the studies checked, an unresolved V gene accounts for under half of them, and the cause for the rest is not known. The sample table shows some 700,000 clones, and roughly 90% are seen once. The top ten clones comprise 0.0095% to 0.013% of the sample. The sample also formed part of further work on human thymus T cells.

The specimen sequenced was thymocytes. These TCRs come from a boy less than two years old with a congenital heart defect. Donor details come from another sample of the same person, matched by shared clones.

This clone has a single count. The genes are TRBV4-2 and TRBJ2-3, with D perhaps matching TRBD2 (7 bases). Trimming took off 0 bases at V and 5 bases at J, with 15 bases between the two ends. The CDR3 extends over 16 amino acids. The germline V gene encodes CDR1 LGHNA and CDR2 YNFKEQ. CDR3 residues: CASSQERGRGRDTQYF. The CDR3 DNA reads TGTGCCAGCAGCCAAGAACGGGGGCGGGGGCGAGATACGCAGTATTTT.

This chain connects TRBV27 to TRBJ1-2; 9 bases are a match to TRBD1. V was clipped by 5 bases and J by 4 bases; unmatched bases: 14. The CDR3 is 17 residues long. Germline V gene lookup returns CDR1 MNHEY and CDR2 SMNVEV (reference sequence). In DNA, the CDR3 is TGTGCCAGCAGTCCCATACACCCCGACAGGGGGATCTATGGCTACACCTTC. Amino acids: CASSPIHPDRGIYGYTF.

The chain has TRBV10-2 and TRBJ1-3; D gene uncertain. The CDR3 sequence is 17 residues long. V was pared by 4 bases and J by 0 bases, with 16 bases between. Germline CDR1 WSHSY, CDR2 SAAADI. The CDR3 region is CASSVQRTDDSGNTIYF. The CDR3 nucleotides are TGCGCCAGCAGTGTTCAGCGGACCGATGACTCTGGAAACACCATATATTTT.

The chain joins TRBV6-1 to TRBJ1-1, with TRBD1 identical over 7 bases. Trimming at V came to 3 bases and at J to 4 bases, leaving 2 bases not matched to a gene. The germline CDR1 and CDR2 sequences are MNHNS and SASEGT. The CDR3 runs 13 residues. The CDR3 bases are TGTGCCAGCAGTGATTACAGGGGCACTGAAGCTTTCTTT. Encoded protein: CASSDYRGTEAFF.

The chain combines TRBV14 with TRBJ1-4; 7 nucleotides agree with TRBD1. The germline gives CDR1 SGHDN, CDR2 FVKESK. Trimming removed 2 bases from V and 8 bases from J; junction bases left unmatched: 11. The CDR3 sequence is 16 residues long. As DNA, the CDR3 is TGTGCCAGCAGCCAATACTCAGGACAGGTCAGGGAAAAACTGTTTTTT. The encoded protein is CASSQYSGQVREKLFF.

CDR3 in amino acids: CASSFSRTSSYEQYF. CDR3 nucleotide sequence: TGTGCCAGCAGTTTCTCGCGGACTAGCTCCTACGAGCAGTACTTC. The chain has TRBV28 and TRBJ2-7; TRBD2 aligns across 7 bases. The V gene end was trimmed by 3 bases and the J gene end by 0 bases; junction bases not matched to a gene: 5. Germline CDR1 reads MDHEN; CDR2 reads SYDVKM. The CDR3 runs to 15 residues.

V and J are TRBV15 and TRBJ1-2, with D unresolved. V was cut by 5 bases and J by 7 bases, with 23 bases left in between. The CDR3 spans 16 residues. The V gene's germline CDR1 is LNHNV and CDR2 YYDKDF (reference sequence). CDR3 DNA: TGTGCCACCAGCGGCTCTATCTTAACGGATTGGGCTGGCTACACCTTC. This sequence encodes CATSGSILTDWAGYTF.

This chain joins TRBV19 and TRBJ2-1; 9 bases align to TRBD2. Germline V gene lookup returns CDR1 LNHDA and CDR2 SQIVND (reference sequence). The CDR3 loop spans 16 amino acids. Losses at the gene ends were 3 bases for V and 9 bases for J; bases not matched to a gene: 12. CDR3 region: CASSMGGRAKNPEQFF. The CDR3 region has the DNA TGTGCCAGTAGTATGGGCGGGAGGGCCAAAAACCCTGAGCAGTTCTTC.

The rearrangement links TRBV21-1 to TRBJ2-2; TRBD2, as called in the table, went unchecked against the DNA. TRBV21-1 is recorded as a pseudogene. The CDR3 length is 16 residues. DNA for the CDR3: TGTGCCAGCAGCAAAGCGGGACGGGAGGGCCTCGGGGAGCTGTTTTTT. It is translated as CASSKAGREGLGELFF.

The CDR3 loop reads CASSVPRVVPYEQYF. Here the CDR3 DNA reads TGTGCCAGCAGCGTTCCCCGGGTGGTCCCCTACGAGCAGTACTTC. The V call is TRBV9, the J call TRBJ2-7, with D unresolved. The CDR3 is 15 amino acids. The germline V gene has CDR1 SGDLS and CDR2 YYNGEE. The V end was cut by 2 bases, the J end by 2 bases, with 14 bases between.

This clone occurred once. This rearrangement joins TRBV11-2 to TRBJ1-1; 8 nucleotides match TRBD1. The CDR3 is 17 residues long. The ends lost 1 base at V and 3 bases at J; junction bases unmatched: 10. Germline V CDR1 and CDR2: SGHAT, FQNNGV. CDR3 amino acids: CASSLGRGRGRDTEAFF. In DNA form, the CDR3 reads TGTGCCAGCAGCTTAGGTCGGGGCAGGGGGCGGGACACTGAAGCTTTCTTT.

The rearrangement links TRBV19 to TRBJ2-5; possibly TRBD2 for D (5 bases). The DNA end favors TRBJ2-7, so the J call may be wrong. CDR1 and CDR2 (germline): LNHDA, SQIVND (reference sequence). The CDR3 contains 19 residues. The CDR3 nucleotides read TGTGCCAGTAGTATAGAATGGGAAGAGGGTTCGCCGAAATACTACGAGCAGTACTTC. It yields the protein CASSIEWEEGSPKYYEQYF.

The chain uses TRBV7-9 and TRBJ2-7, with D unresolved. CDR3 size: 15 residues. With 0 bases removed from V and 6 bases from J, the gap between germline ends came to 15 bases. The germline gives CDR1 SEHNR, CDR2 FQNEAQ (reference sequence). The CDR3 loop reads CASSLAPMSSIEQYF. CDR3 nucleotide sequence: TGTGCCAGCAGCTTAGCCCCGATGAGTAGCATCGAGCAGTACTTC.

The CDR3 region has the DNA TGCGCCAGCAGCCAAGATGGGCTAGCGGCAGATACGCAGTATTTT. Protein: CASSQDGLAADTQYF. The rearrangement uses TRBV4-1 and TRBJ2-3, with TRBD2 identical over 7 bases. This CDR3 has 15 residues. Germline V lookup: CDR1 MGHRA, CDR2 YSYEKL. The junction had 4 bases not matched to a gene; V was cut back by 0 bases and J by 4 bases.

V usage is TRBV9 and J usage is TRBJ2-1, with a tentative D call TRBD2 (5 bases). CDR3 length: 12 amino acids. Germline V gene lookup returns CDR1 SGDLS and CDR2 YYNGEE. V dropped 4 bases and J dropped 8 bases, with 10 bases sitting between them. The CDR3 spells CASSPHGDEQFF. In nucleotides, the CDR3 is TGTGCCAGCAGCCCCCACGGGGATGAGCAGTTCTTC. The variable domain in full, with the rest retrieved from reference TRBV9 and TRBJ2-1, is DSGVTQTPKHLITATGQRVTLRCSPRSGDLSVYWYQQSLDQGLQFLIQYYNGEERAKGNILERFSAQQFPDLHSELNLSSLELGDSALYFCASSPHGDEQFFGPGTRLTVL.

The CDR3 sequence: CASSLFKGLAGGPYEQYF. The CDR3 region has the DNA TGTGCCAGCAGCTTATTCAAGGGGTTAGCGGGAGGGCCCTACGAGCAGTACTTC. The chain recombines TRBV7-9 with TRBJ2-7, with 11 bases matching TRBD2. V gave up 2 bases and J gave up 2 bases; unmatched junction bases: 11. CDR1 and CDR2 (germline): SEHNR, FQNEAQ (reference sequence). The CDR3 spans 18 residues.

CDR3 DNA sequence: TGTGCCAGCTCACCCAGACTACCTCCCCCTGATACGCAGTATTTT. Translating gives CASSPRLPPPDTQYF. The V call is TRBV18, the J call TRBJ2-3, with a tentative D call TRBD2 (5 bases). CDR1 KGHSH and CDR2 LQKENI come from the germline V gene. Trimming cost V 3 bases and J 6 bases, with 16 bases left between them. The CDR3 contains 15 residues.

This rearrangement joins TRBV5-5 to TRBJ2-7; 15 bases are a match to TRBD2. Germline loops: CDR1 SGHKS, CDR2 YYEKEE (reference sequence). CDR3 size: 19 residues. After removal of 6 bases from V and 5 bases from J, the junction contained 18 bases not matched to a gene. As DNA, the CDR3 is TGTGCCAGCATCCGGCCGGGACTAGCGGGAGGCCACAGGCACGACGAGCAGTACTTC. Translating gives CASIRPGLAGGHRHDEQYF.

The chain carries TRBV7-2 and TRBJ2-2; 8 nucleotides agree with TRBD2. The CDR3 has 21 residues. V trimming: 0 bases; J trimming: 2 bases; junction bases outside the gene matches: 17. Per the germline V gene, CDR1 is SGHTA and CDR2 is FQGNSA. The CDR3 sequence: CASSLAPQVAGGGKNTGELFF. As DNA, the CDR3 is TGTGCCAGCAGCTTAGCCCCTCAGGTGGCGGGAGGTGGTAAAAACACCGGGGAGCTGTTTTTT.

CDR3 sequence: CASSQSNQGRPSSYEQYF. DNA of the CDR3: TGCGCCAGCAGTCAAAGCAACCAGGGGCGCCCGAGCTCCTACGAGCAGTACTTC. This chain links TRBV23-1 with TRBJ2-7; D perhaps matches TRBD1 (6 bases). TRBV23-1 is classed as an ORF, of uncertain function. V dropped 2 bases and J dropped 0 bases, with 20 bases sitting between them. The CDR3 totals 18 residues.

The rearrangement links TRBV5-6 to TRBJ1-1; TRBD1 aligns across 8 bases. The trim removed 1 base at V and 4 bases at J, leaving 3 bases unmatched. The CDR3 length is 14 residues. The germline gives CDR1 SGHDT, CDR2 YYEEEE. CDR3 in amino acids: CASSLSTGGTEAFF. The CDR3 DNA reads as TGTGCCAGCAGCTTGAGCACAGGGGGCACTGAAGCTTTCTTT.

The rearrangement joins TRBV6-5 to TRBJ2-5; 8 positions match TRBD2. With 6 bases clipped from V and 7 bases from J, the junction kept 13 bases outside the gene matches. Germline V gene lookup returns CDR1 MNHEY and CDR2 SVGAGI. This CDR3 has 15 residues. The CDR3 here is CASSPTERECGTQYF. The CDR3 DNA follows: TGTGCCAGCAGCCCTACCGAGCGGGAGTGTGGGACCCAGTACTTC.

This rearrangement joins TRBV7-9 to TRBJ2-7; 10 bases map to TRBD1. CDR1 is SEHNR, CDR2 FQNEAQ, per germline (reference sequence). There are 14 residues in the CDR3. V was clipped by 5 bases and J by 5 bases; unmatched bases: 6. In DNA, the CDR3 is TGTGCCAGCAGCAAGGGACAGGGGCTACACGAGCAGTACTTC. It specifies CASSKGQGLHEQYF.

The chain uses TRBV6-5 and TRBJ2-7; no clear D. Germline values: CDR1 MNHEY, CDR2 SVGAGI. Between the trimmed V and J ends, which lost 2 bases and 0 bases, there was a span of 8 bases. The CDR3 sequence is 14 residues long. This CDR3 reads CASSYGQSSYEQYF. The CDR3, as DNA: TGTGCCAGCAGTTACGGGCAGAGCTCCTACGAGCAGTACTTC.

The genes are TRBV28 and TRBJ2-1, with D perhaps TRBD2 (5 bases). The germline V and J ends were trimmed by 4 bases and 9 bases, with 19 bases remaining between them. CDR1 and CDR2 from the germline V gene are MDHEN and SYDVKM. CDR3 length: 15 residues. The CDR3 sequence: CASSYVGFGVGEQFF. In DNA form, the CDR3 reads TGTGCCAGCAGTTATGTTGGATTCGGGGTTGGTGAGCAGTTCTTC.

The chain couples TRBV7-9 to TRBJ1-3; no clear D. The V end lost 1 base, the J end lost 0 bases, and 4 bases lay between the germline ends. The V gene's germline CDR1 is SEHNR and CDR2 FQNEAQ (reference sequence). The CDR3 consists of 14 residues. CDR3 sequence (DNA): TGTGCCAGCAGCTTAGTAAACTCTGGAAACACCATATATTTT. Its protein is CASSLVNSGNTIYF.

As concerns this clone: Other DNA sequences in this specimen translate into the identical CDR3. The chain joins TRBV5-1 to TRBJ2-1; TRBD1 is a possible D gene (6 bases). This CDR3 spans 11 amino acids. Germline CDR1 SGHRS, CDR2 YFSETQ. Trimming cost V 2 bases and J 9 bases, with 6 bases left between them. The chain's CDR3 is CASSLGGEQFF. As DNA, the CDR3 is TGCGCCAGCAGCTTAGGGGGTGAGCAGTTCTTC.

The CDR3 reads CASSVAGSNQPQHF. For the CDR3, the DNA is TGTGCCAGCAGCGTAGCGGGAAGCAATCAGCCCCAGCATTTT. This chain connects TRBV9 to TRBJ1-5, with D unresolved. The CDR3 loop spans 14 amino acids. The V gene lost 0 bases and the J gene lost 1 base, with 5 bases spanning the gap. Looked up from germline, CDR1 is SGDLS and CDR2 is YYNGEE.